The 32 T cell receptor beta chains given below trace back to one sample, sequenced in a study of cytomegalovirus exposure and HLA in healthy donors. A multiplex PCR was run with 60 Vbeta primers and 13 Jbeta primers. Measured with immunoSEQ multiplex PCR; TCRdb has only the in-frame clones, and not every one. Of under 110,000 clones listed, around 80% are singletons. Material: PBMCs. The receptors here all came from a woman aged 45-59 years in good health and CMV-seropositive.

The chain has TRBV2 and TRBJ1-6, with D maybe TRBD1 (5 bases). CDR1 is SNHLY and CDR2 is FYNNEI in the germline V gene. The CDR3 contains 14 residues. V was pared by 6 bases and J by 4 bases, with 10 bases between. This CDR3 is CASRAGLYNSPLHF. In nucleotides, the CDR3 is TGTGCCAGCAGGGCGGGACTGTATAATTCACCCCTCCACTTT.

This chain connects TRBV7-9 to TRBJ2-2; the D gene is possibly TRBD2 (6 bases). V was shortened by 5 bases and J by 4 bases, with 26 bases between the two germline ends. This CDR3 is built from 19 residues. From germline, CDR1 is SEHNR and CDR2 FQNEAQ (reference sequence). DNA for the CDR3: TGTGCCAGCAGCACCCTTATGGGGGGACCACGTCCGAGCACCGGGGAGCTGTTTTTT. Its translation: CASSTLMGGPRPSTGELFF.

In its sample, this clone was seen once. The rearrangement joins TRBV19 to TRBJ1-6; D remains ambiguous. The germline CDR1 and CDR2 sequences are LNHDA and SQIVND (reference sequence). The CDR3 is 14 amino acids. Trimming removed 5 bases at V and 8 bases at J, with 13 bases between. This CDR3 reads CASSVSNIDSPLHF. The CDR3 DNA follows: TGTGCCAGTAGTGTTTCCAACATCGATTCACCCCTCCACTTT.

This chain links TRBV11-2 with TRBJ1-2; D gene ambiguous. The V and J ends lost 5 bases and 7 bases respectively, with 17 bases between them. The germline V gene has CDR1 SGHAT and CDR2 FQNNGV. The CDR3 consists of 14 residues. CDR3 in amino acids: CASSPTLPRVGYTF. The CDR3 DNA follows: TGTGCCAGCAGCCCGACACTCCCGAGAGTTGGCTACACCTTC. Combining the CDR3 with reference TRBV11-2 and TRBJ1-2 gives the whole variable domain EAGVAQSPRYKIIEKRQSVAFWCNPISGHATLYWYQQILGQGPKLLIQFQNNGVVDDSQLPKDRFSAERLKGVDSTLKIQPAKLEDSAVYLCASSPTLPRVGYTFGSGTRLTVV.

The V call is TRBV4-3, the J call TRBJ2-7; a weak D match, TRBD1 (5 bases). The CDR3 runs 15 residues. Looked up from germline, CDR1 is LGHNA and CDR2 is YSLEER. Trimming took 0 bases from V and 5 from J, leaving 14 bases between them. CDR3 DNA: TGCGCCAGCAGCCAAGATCTCGGCAGGGTGAACGAGCAGTACTTC. Its translation: CASSQDLGRVNEQYF.

Comments on this clone: One junction end disagrees with the germline gene, perhaps due to a read error. The chain uses TRBV6-5 and TRBJ1-2; no definite D call. Germline V gene sequence: CDR1 MNHEY, CDR2 SVGAGI. This CDR3 region has 15 residues. CDR3 coding DNA: TGTGCCAGCACTTACTTCGGGAAGGGATGGAATGGCTACACCTTC. It encodes CASTYFGKGWNGYTF.

V usage is TRBV27 and J usage is TRBJ1-1, with D tentatively TRBD1 (5 bases). Germline lookup yields CDR1 MNHEY and CDR2 SMNVEV (reference sequence). V was trimmed by 6 bases and J by 1 base, leaving 12 bases between them. CDR3 size: 14 residues. The CDR3 DNA is TGTGCCAGCAGCCGACTCACAGGGAACACTGAAGCTTTCTTT. It codes for CASSRLTGNTEAFF.

CDR3 coding DNA: TGTGCCAGCAGTCTAAATCGACAGGTTACCTACGAGCAGTACTTC. This encodes CASSLNRQVTYEQYF. This chain connects TRBV6-4 to TRBJ2-7, with D perhaps matching TRBD1 (6 bases). The V and J ends lost 5 bases and 2 bases respectively, with 16 bases between them. The CDR3 totals 15 residues. Looked up from germline, CDR1 is MRHNA and CDR2 is SNTAGT.

The sample holds a few counts of this clone. This chain uses TRBV7-9 with TRBJ2-5; 12 bases map to TRBD2. This CDR3 comprises 18 residues. In germline, CDR1 is SEHNR, CDR2 FQNEAQ (reference sequence). J lost 1 base, V lost 5 bases, and 11 bases had no gene match. The CDR3 DNA sequence: TGTGCCAGCAGCCGATTACCTACTAGCGGGGGGCTCCAAGAGACCCAGTACTTC. Encoded protein: CASSRLPTSGGLQETQYF.

The J gene is TRBJ1-2, the V gene TRBV6-1; 12 bases align to TRBD1. The V gene's germline CDR1 is MNHNS and CDR2 SASEGT. The CDR3 has 17 amino acids. Germline trimming cut 2 bases from V and 1 base from J; bases unmatched to any gene: 5. This CDR3 is CASSERGQGASNYGYTF. The CDR3 DNA reads TGTGCCAGCAGTGAAAGGGGACAGGGGGCTAGTAACTATGGCTACACCTTC.

V and J are TRBV7-8 and TRBJ1-4; D not resolved. The CDR3 is 14 amino acids. Trimming took 4 bases from V and 8 from J, leaving 14 bases between them. Germline lookup yields CDR1 SGHVS and CDR2 FQNEAQ. The CDR3 is CASSSPVRGEKLFF. The DNA for the CDR3 is TGTGCCAGCAGCTCCCCCGTACGGGGAGAAAAACTGTTTTTT. The complete variable domain, with remaining parts taken from reference TRBV7-8 and TRBJ1-4, reads GAGVSQSPRYKVAKRGQDVALRCDPISGHVSLFWYQQALGQGPEFLTYFQNEAQLDKSGLPSDRFFAERPEGSVSTLKIQRTQQEDSAVYLCASSSPVRGEKLFFGSGTQLSVL.

This chain uses TRBV9 with TRBJ2-1; maybe TRBD1 (5 bases). CDR1 SGDLS and CDR2 YYNGEE come from the germline V gene. The V gene lost 0 bases and the J gene lost 8 bases, with 12 bases spanning the gap. The CDR3 covers 14 residues. Written as DNA, the CDR3 is TGTGCCAGCAGCGTAGCGGCAGGGTGGTATGAGCAGTTCTTC. Protein: CASSVAAGWYEQFF. The complete variable domain, with remaining parts taken from reference TRBV9 and TRBJ2-1, reads DSGVTQTPKHLITATGQRVTLRCSPRSGDLSVYWYQQSLDQGLQFLIQYYNGEERAKGNILERFSAQQFPDLHSELNLSSLELGDSALYFCASSVAAGWYEQFFGPGTRLTVL.

This clone was found a few times. This chain connects TRBV30 to TRBJ1-2; 11 nucleotides agree with TRBD1. The CDR3 has 15 residues. J gave up 7 bases and V 3 bases, and 10 bases lay outside the gene matches. CDR1 is GTSNPN, CDR2 SVGIG, per germline (reference sequence). CDR3 protein: CAWRRDRGSFGGYTF. DNA of the CDR3: TGTGCCTGGAGAAGGGACAGGGGGTCCTTTGGTGGCTACACCTTC. Full variable domain (rest looked up from reference TRBV30 and TRBJ1-2): SQTIHQWPATLVQPVGSPLSLECTVEGTSNPNLYWYRQAAGRGLQLLFYSVGIGQISSEVPQNLSASRPQDRQFILSSKKLLLSDSGFYLCAWRRDRGSFGGYTFGSGTRLTVV.

This chain joins TRBV4-2 and TRBJ2-2; the D is unclear. Germline assignment: CDR1 LGHNA and CDR2 YNFKEQ. The CDR3 loop spans 15 amino acids. The V end lost 1 base, the J end lost 2 bases, and 8 bases lay between the germline ends. The CDR3 nucleotides are TGTGCCAGCAGCCAAGTATCCTACAACACCGGGGAGCTGTTTTTT. Translation gives CASSQVSYNTGELFF.

V usage is TRBV2 and J usage is TRBJ2-3; 9 bases are shared with TRBD1. J lost 0 bases, V lost 10 bases, and 5 bases had no gene match. The germline V gene has CDR1 SNHLY and CDR2 FYNNEI. The CDR3 is made up of 14 amino acids. CDR3 loop: CAIGTGPSTDTQYF. CDR3 DNA: TGTGCCATCGGGACAGGGCCTAGCACAGATACGCAGTATTTT.

A few counts support this clone. The gene calls are TRBV5-4 and TRBJ2-3; maybe TRBD2 (6 bases). Trimming pared 0 bases from V and 2 bases from J, leaving 10 bases between. Germline V CDR1 and CDR2: SGHNT, YYREEE (reference sequence). The CDR3 covers 15 residues. The CDR3 loop is CASSLVDYNTDTQYF. The CDR3 nucleotides are TGTGCCAGCAGCTTGGTGGACTACAACACAGATACGCAGTATTTT.

The sample holds one count of this clone. The genes are TRBV30 and TRBJ2-6, with D tentatively TRBD2 (5 bases). In germline, CDR1 is GTSNPN, CDR2 SVGIG (reference sequence). V was clipped by 2 bases and J by 0 bases, with 5 bases between them. CDR3 length: 14 amino acids. In DNA, the CDR3 is TGTGCCTGGAGTCGGGGCTCTGGGGCCAACGTCCTGACTTTC. Its protein is CAWSRGSGANVLTF.

The V call is TRBV27, the J call TRBJ1-5; a weak D match, TRBD1 (6 bases). This CDR3 comprises 19 residues. Germline V gene lookup returns CDR1 MNHEY and CDR2 SMNVEV (reference sequence). V was trimmed by 0 bases and J by 3 bases, leaving 21 bases between them. CDR3 in amino acids: CASSLSIYRGGQYNQPQHF. CDR3 nucleotide sequence: TGTGCCAGCAGTTTATCAATCTACCGTGGAGGACAGTACAATCAGCCCCAGCATTTT.

The chain carries TRBV30 and TRBJ2-3; possibly TRBD1 for D (6 bases). The germline V and J ends were trimmed by 0 bases and 5 bases, with 24 bases remaining between them. Germline lookup yields CDR1 GTSNPN and CDR2 SVGIG (reference sequence). This CDR3 is 18 amino acids long. The chain's CDR3 is CAWSVSSRTAVYGDTQYF. Here the CDR3 DNA reads TGTGCCTGGAGTGTTAGTAGCAGGACAGCCGTTTATGGAGATACGCAGTATTTT.

V gene TRBV19 combines with J gene TRBJ2-1, with 10 nucleotides matching TRBD1. Germline CDR1 reads LNHDA; CDR2 reads SQIVND (reference sequence). The CDR3 sequence is 15 residues long. V was clipped by 5 bases and J by 8 bases; unmatched bases: 9. This chain's CDR3 is CASSPGQGVIDEQFF. In DNA, the CDR3 is TGTGCCAGTAGTCCCGGACAGGGGGTAATAGATGAGCAGTTCTTC.

The chain uses TRBV10-3 and TRBJ2-1; 7 positions match TRBD1. Germline assignment: CDR1 ENHRY and CDR2 SYGVKD. V shed 2 bases, J shed 7 bases, and the junction held 14 bases outside the gene matches. The CDR3 has 17 amino acids. CDR3 bases: TGTGCCATCAGTGAGCCTCGAGACAGGGCAATCGGGAATGAGCAGTTCTTC. Translating gives CAISEPRDRAIGNEQFF.

The chain carries TRBV6-6 and TRBJ2-2; D uncertain. CDR3 length: 15 amino acids. The V gene's germline CDR1 is MNHNY and CDR2 SVGAGI (reference sequence). V dropped 8 bases and J dropped 1 base, with 14 bases sitting between them. This chain's CDR3 is CASGETSKNTGELFF. CDR3 DNA: TGTGCCAGCGGCGAGACATCTAAGAACACCGGGGAGCTGTTTTTT.

This chain uses TRBV18 with TRBJ1-6; the D gene is possibly TRBD1 (5 bases). Germline-derived CDR1 and CDR2 are KGHSH and LQKENI. CDR3 length equals 15 residues. V was clipped by 0 bases and J by 7 bases, with 10 bases between them. In DNA form, the CDR3 reads TGTGCCAGCTCACCACCGGAAGGGGCCAATTCACCCCTCCACTTT. Its protein is CASSPPEGANSPLHF.

The chain uses TRBV28 and TRBJ1-2; 7 nucleotides match TRBD1. With V trimmed by 7 bases and J by 2 bases, 13 bases remained unmatched. The CDR3 has 16 residues. The germline CDR1 and CDR2 sequences are MDHEN and SYDVKM. The CDR3 nucleotides are TGTGCCAGCACCCTGATGAGGGACAGCCCAAACTATGGCTACACCTTC. It yields the protein CASTLMRDSPNYGYTF.

The CDR3 bases are TGTGCCAGCAGTTCTCCCGAACTAGCGGGGGGGCGCGAGCAGTACTTC. As protein: CASSSPELAGGREQYF. This chain links TRBV28 with TRBJ2-7; the match to TRBD2 covers 13 bases. J lost 6 bases, V lost 4 bases, and 9 bases had no gene match. The CDR3 totals 16 residues. Per germline, CDR1 MDHEN and CDR2 SYDVKM.

V is TRBV29-1 and J is TRBJ2-3; TRBD2 aligns across 13 bases. The junction had 6 bases not matched to a gene; V was cut back by 2 bases and J by 4 bases. CDR1 and CDR2 from the germline V gene are SQVTM and ANQGSEA. The CDR3 length is 16 residues. In DNA, the CDR3 is TGCAGCGTTGAAACAGGAACTAGCGGGGGGGCAGATACGCAGTATTTT. Translating it yields CSVETGTSGGADTQYF.

The chain is built from TRBV15 and TRBJ2-7, with unresolved D. Germline V lookup: CDR1 LNHNV, CDR2 YYDKDF (reference sequence). Trimming left V 5 bases short and J 2 bases short, with 13 bases between. This CDR3 has 14 residues. DNA for the CDR3: TGTGCCACCAGCGGTAGACTGGATCCCTACGAGCAGTACTTC. It translates to CATSGRLDPYEQYF.

V is TRBV7-8 and J is TRBJ2-7, with TRBD1 as a possible D gene (5 bases). The V gene lost 5 bases and the J gene lost 2 bases, with 16 bases spanning the gap. CDR3 size: 15 residues. Germline-derived CDR1 and CDR2 are SGHVS and FQNEAQ. CDR3 sequence reads: CASSPSRGMAYEQYF. The CDR3 DNA reads TGTGCCAGCAGCCCGAGTAGGGGTATGGCCTACGAGCAGTACTTC.

The chain couples TRBV10-3 to TRBJ2-7; D call uncertain. CDR3 length equals 12 residues. Germline CDR1 ENHRY, CDR2 SYGVKD. Trimming cost V 5 bases and J 0 bases, with 5 bases left between them. CDR3 nucleotides: TGTGCCATCAGTCCCCGCTCCTACGAGCAGTACTTC. The encoded protein is CAISPRSYEQYF.

This clone came up once. The chain is built from TRBV7-2 and TRBJ1-4; TRBD1 might be the D (5 bases). The CDR3 covers 17 residues. From germline, CDR1 is SGHTA and CDR2 FQGNSA. Deletions cut 0 bases from V and 0 bases from J, with 11 bases between. In DNA form, the CDR3 reads TGTGCCAGCAGCTTAGCTGGGGGGGGAACAACTAATGAAAAACTGTTTTTT. It yields the protein CASSLAGGGTTNEKLFF.

The chain uses TRBV5-6 and TRBJ1-2; weak D call: TRBD1 (6 bases). Trimming stripped 0 bases from V and 0 bases from J, with 9 bases between. CDR1 is SGHDT and CDR2 is YYEEEE in the germline V gene. The CDR3 covers 15 residues. The CDR3 here is CASSLEQGANYGYTF. CDR3 nucleotide sequence: TGTGCCAGCAGCTTGGAACAGGGCGCTAACTATGGCTACACCTTC.

The CDR3 protein is CAISESISTVLNTGELFF. As DNA, the CDR3 is TGTGCCATCAGTGAGTCGATATCGACAGTCCTGAACACCGGGGAGCTGTTTTTT. The chain recombines TRBV10-3 with TRBJ2-2; TRBD1 might be the D (5 bases). The CDR3 runs to 18 residues. The V and J ends lost 0 bases and 1 base respectively, with 15 bases between them. The germline V gene encodes CDR1 ENHRY and CDR2 SYGVKD.